The 9 T cell receptor beta chains reported below all come from one sample, sequenced in a study of cytomegalovirus exposure and HLA in healthy donors. Amplification used 60 Vbeta primers and 13 Jbeta primers. Measured with immunoSEQ multiplex PCR; TCRdb has only the in-frame clones, and not every one. The data hold over 150,000 clones, with around 86% observed a single time. The specimen was PBMCs. The source is a human donor in good health.

This sequence joins TRBV15 and TRBJ2-1; D perhaps matches TRBD1 (6 bases). The CDR3 is 14 amino acids. Trimming removed 0 bases at V and 5 bases at J, with 8 bases between. Germline V CDR1 and CDR2: LNHNV, YYDKDF (reference sequence). The CDR3 spells CATSRDPGDNEQFF. CDR3 nucleotides: TGTGCCACCAGCAGAGATCCAGGGGACAATGAGCAGTTCTTC.

The chain employs TRBV19 and TRBJ2-7; no definite D call. The CDR3 spans 12 residues. Germline V gene lookup returns CDR1 LNHDA and CDR2 SQIVND (reference sequence). Trimming removed 8 bases at V and 0 bases at J, with 8 bases between. The CDR3 sequence is CASGHSSYEQYF. The CDR3 DNA reads TGTGCCAGTGGGCACAGCTCCTACGAGCAGTACTTC.

J is TRBJ2-3 and V is TRBV7-2, with D possibly TRBD2 on 6 matching bases. Per germline, CDR1 SGHTA and CDR2 FQGNSA. The CDR3 consists of 18 residues. V lost 5 bases and J lost 2, with 23 bases in between. DNA for the CDR3: TGTGCCAGCAGCGTACGGGTATTGCGGGGCACATCCACAGATACGCAGTATTTT. This encodes CASSVRVLRGTSTDTQYF.

This clone was picked up a small number of times. The V and J genes are TRBV12-5 and TRBJ2-7; TRBD2 agrees at 15 bases. J gave up 1 base and V 7 bases, and 8 bases lay outside the gene matches. The CDR3 is made up of 17 amino acids. The V gene's germline CDR1 is LGHNT and CDR2 FRNRAP. CDR3 sequence: CASAPGTSGGRSYEQYF. The CDR3 region has the DNA TGTGCTAGTGCTCCCGGGACTAGCGGGGGGCGGTCCTACGAGCAGTACTTC.

This sequence joins TRBV7-9 and TRBJ1-1; 7 bases are a match to TRBD1. Germline lookup yields CDR1 SEHNR and CDR2 FQNEAQ (reference sequence). V gave up 4 bases and J gave up 10 bases; unmatched junction bases: 12. This CDR3 contains 14 residues. CDR3 nucleotides: TGTGCCAGCAGCTCCCTCGACAGGGTTAGCGGAGCTTTCTTT. The encoded protein is CASSSLDRVSGAFF. The variable domain in full, with the rest retrieved from reference TRBV7-9 and TRBJ1-1, is DTGVSQNPRHKITKRGQNVTFRCDPISEHNRLYWYRQTLGQGPEFLTYFQNEAQLEKSRLLSDRFSAERPKGSFSTLEIQRTEQGDSAMYLCASSSLDRVSGAFFGQGTRLTVV.

This clone has a handful of counts. Here the CDR3 reads CASSRTDPRDGYTF. The CDR3, as DNA: TGTGCCAGCTCCCGGACAGATCCCAGGGATGGCTACACCTTC. V gene TRBV18 combines with J gene TRBJ1-2; a weak D match, TRBD1 (6 bases). V was pared by 6 bases and J by 6 bases, with 17 bases between. The CDR3 has 14 residues. In germline, CDR1 is KGHSH, CDR2 LQKENI.

The J gene is TRBJ2-1, the V gene TRBV6-5; tentatively, D is TRBD1 (6 bases). This CDR3 is 15 amino acids long. Germline V gives CDR1 MNHEY, CDR2 SVGAGI. Between the trimmed V and J ends, which lost 4 bases and 1 base, there was a span of 11 bases. The CDR3 reads CASSLAGVSYNEQFF. CDR3 sequence (DNA): TGTGCCAGCAGTTTAGCAGGGGTATCCTACAATGAGCAGTTCTTC.

This sequence joins TRBV2 and TRBJ2-7, with 8 bases that match TRBD1. The CDR3 is made up of 11 amino acids. V gave up 8 bases and J gave up 7 bases; unmatched junction bases: 4. Germline V gene lookup returns CDR1 SNHLY and CDR2 FYNNEI. For the CDR3, the DNA is TGTGCCAGCGGACAGGGTGGTGAGCAGTACTTC. This codes for CASGQGGEQYF.

The chain employs TRBV7-2 and TRBJ1-2, with D perhaps matching TRBD1 (6 bases). Germline lookup yields CDR1 SGHTA and CDR2 FQGNSA. Trimming removed 5 bases at V and 2 bases at J, with 18 bases between. The CDR3 runs 16 residues. The CDR3 nucleotides are TGTGCCAGCAGCAAAGACTCTCAGGGGAGCAACTATGGCTACACCTTC. Amino acid sequence: CASSKDSQGSNYGYTF.